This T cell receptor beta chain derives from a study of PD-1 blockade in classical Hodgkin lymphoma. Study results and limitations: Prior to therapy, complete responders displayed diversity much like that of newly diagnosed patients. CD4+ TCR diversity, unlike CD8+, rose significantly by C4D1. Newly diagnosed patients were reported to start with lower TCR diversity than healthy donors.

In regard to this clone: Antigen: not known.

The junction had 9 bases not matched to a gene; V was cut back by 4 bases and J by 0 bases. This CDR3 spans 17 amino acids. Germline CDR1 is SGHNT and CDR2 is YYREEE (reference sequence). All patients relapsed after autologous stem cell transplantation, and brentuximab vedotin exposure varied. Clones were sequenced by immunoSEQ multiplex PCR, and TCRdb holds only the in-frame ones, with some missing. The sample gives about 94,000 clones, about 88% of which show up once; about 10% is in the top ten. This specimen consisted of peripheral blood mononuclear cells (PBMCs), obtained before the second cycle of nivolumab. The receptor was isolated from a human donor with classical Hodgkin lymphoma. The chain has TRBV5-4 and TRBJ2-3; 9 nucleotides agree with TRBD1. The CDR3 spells CASSAPDRGPSTDTQYF. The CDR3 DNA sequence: TGTGCCAGCAGCGCTCCGGACAGGGGACCCAGCACAGATACGCAGTATTTT.